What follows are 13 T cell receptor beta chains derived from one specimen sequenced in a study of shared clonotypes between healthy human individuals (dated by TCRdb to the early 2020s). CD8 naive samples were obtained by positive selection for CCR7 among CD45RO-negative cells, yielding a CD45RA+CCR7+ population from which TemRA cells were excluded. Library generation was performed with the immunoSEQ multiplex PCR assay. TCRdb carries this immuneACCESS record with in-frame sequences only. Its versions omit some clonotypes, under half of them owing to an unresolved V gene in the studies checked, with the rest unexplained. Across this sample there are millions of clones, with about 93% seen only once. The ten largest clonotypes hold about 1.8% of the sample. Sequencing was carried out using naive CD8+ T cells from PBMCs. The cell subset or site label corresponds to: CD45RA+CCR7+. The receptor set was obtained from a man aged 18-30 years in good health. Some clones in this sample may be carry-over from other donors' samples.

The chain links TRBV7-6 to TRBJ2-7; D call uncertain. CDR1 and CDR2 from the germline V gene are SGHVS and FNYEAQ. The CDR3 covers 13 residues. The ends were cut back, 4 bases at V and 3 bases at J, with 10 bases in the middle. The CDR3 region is CASSSSRYYEQYF. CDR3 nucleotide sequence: TGTGCCAGCAGCTCCTCTAGGTACTACGAGCAGTACTTC.

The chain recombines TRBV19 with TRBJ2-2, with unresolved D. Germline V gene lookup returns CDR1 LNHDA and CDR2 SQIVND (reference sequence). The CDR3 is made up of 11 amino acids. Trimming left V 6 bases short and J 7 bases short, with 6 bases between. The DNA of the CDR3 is TGTGCCAGTAGGATTGGCGGGGAGCTGTTTTTT. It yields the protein CASRIGGELFF.

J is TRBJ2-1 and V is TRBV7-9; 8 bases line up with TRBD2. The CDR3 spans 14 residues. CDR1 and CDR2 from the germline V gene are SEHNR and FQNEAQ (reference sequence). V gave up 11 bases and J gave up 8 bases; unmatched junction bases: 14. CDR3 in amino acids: CASTGTSAVYEQFF. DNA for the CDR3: TGTGCCTCCACCGGGACTAGTGCTGTCTATGAGCAGTTCTTC.

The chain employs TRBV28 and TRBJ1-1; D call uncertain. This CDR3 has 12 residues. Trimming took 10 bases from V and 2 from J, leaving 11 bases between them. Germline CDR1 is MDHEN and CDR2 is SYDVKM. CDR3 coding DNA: TGTGCCACGGAACCGGGAAACACTGAAGCTTTCTTT. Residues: CATEPGNTEAFF.

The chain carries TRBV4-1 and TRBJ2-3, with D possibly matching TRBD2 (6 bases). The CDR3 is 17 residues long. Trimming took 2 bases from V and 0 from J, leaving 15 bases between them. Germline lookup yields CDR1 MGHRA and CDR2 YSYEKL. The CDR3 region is CASSQRALALSTDTQYF. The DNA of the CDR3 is TGCGCCAGCAGCCAAAGGGCCCTAGCGCTTAGCACAGATACGCAGTATTTT.

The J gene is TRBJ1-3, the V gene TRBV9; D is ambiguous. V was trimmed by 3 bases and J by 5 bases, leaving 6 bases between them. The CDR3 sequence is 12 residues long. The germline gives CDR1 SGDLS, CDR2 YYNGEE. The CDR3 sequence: CASSGNRNTIYF. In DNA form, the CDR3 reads TGTGCCAGCAGCGGGAATAGAAACACCATATATTTT.

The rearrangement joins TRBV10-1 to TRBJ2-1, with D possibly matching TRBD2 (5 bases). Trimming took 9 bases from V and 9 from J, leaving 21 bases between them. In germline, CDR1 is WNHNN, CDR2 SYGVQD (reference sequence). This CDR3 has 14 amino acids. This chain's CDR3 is CASKEERESGEQFF. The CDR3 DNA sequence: TGCGCCAGTAAGGAGGAGCGAGAGTCCGGTGAGCAGTTCTTC.

The CDR3 loop reads CASSYWKVLNTEAFF. The CDR3 region has the DNA TGTGCCAGCAGTTATTGGAAAGTCTTGAACACTGAAGCTTTCTTT. The J gene is TRBJ1-1, the V gene TRBV6-6; D gene uncertain. The CDR3 totals 15 residues. The V end lost 3 bases, the J end lost 0 bases, and 11 bases lay between the germline ends. Germline V gives CDR1 MNHNY, CDR2 SVGAGI (reference sequence).

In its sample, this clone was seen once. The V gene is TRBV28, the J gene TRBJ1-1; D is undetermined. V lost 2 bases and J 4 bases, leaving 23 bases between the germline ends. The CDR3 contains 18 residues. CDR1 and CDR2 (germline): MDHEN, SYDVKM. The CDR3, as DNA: TGTGCCAGCAGTTTAATCCCCACCCCCTCTGTACGGGGCACTGAAGCTTTCTTT. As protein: CASSLIPTPSVRGTEAFF.

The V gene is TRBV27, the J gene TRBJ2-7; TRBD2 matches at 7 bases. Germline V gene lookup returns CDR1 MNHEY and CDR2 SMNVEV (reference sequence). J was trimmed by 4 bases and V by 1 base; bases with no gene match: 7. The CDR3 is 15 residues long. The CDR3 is CASSLYGSGKYEQYF. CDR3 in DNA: TGTGCCAGCAGTTTATATGGGAGCGGGAAATACGAGCAGTACTTC.

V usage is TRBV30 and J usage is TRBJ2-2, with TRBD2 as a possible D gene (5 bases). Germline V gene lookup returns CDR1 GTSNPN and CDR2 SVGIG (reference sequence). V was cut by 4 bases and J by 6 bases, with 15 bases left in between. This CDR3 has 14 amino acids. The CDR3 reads CAWNPGLSAGELFF. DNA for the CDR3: TGTGCCTGGAATCCAGGACTGAGCGCCGGGGAGCTGTTTTTT.

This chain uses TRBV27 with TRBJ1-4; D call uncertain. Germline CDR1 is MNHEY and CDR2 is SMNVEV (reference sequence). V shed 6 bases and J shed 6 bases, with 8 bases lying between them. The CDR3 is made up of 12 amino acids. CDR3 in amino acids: CASRQADEKLFF. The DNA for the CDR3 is TGTGCCAGCAGGCAAGCGGATGAAAAACTGTTTTTT.

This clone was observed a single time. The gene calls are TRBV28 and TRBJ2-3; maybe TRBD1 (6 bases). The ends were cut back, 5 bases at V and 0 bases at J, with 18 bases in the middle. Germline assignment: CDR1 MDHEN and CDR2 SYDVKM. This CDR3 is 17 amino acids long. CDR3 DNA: TGTGCCAGCAGTCAGGACAGTACTACTCCTAGCACAGATACGCAGTATTTT. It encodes CASSQDSTTPSTDTQYF.